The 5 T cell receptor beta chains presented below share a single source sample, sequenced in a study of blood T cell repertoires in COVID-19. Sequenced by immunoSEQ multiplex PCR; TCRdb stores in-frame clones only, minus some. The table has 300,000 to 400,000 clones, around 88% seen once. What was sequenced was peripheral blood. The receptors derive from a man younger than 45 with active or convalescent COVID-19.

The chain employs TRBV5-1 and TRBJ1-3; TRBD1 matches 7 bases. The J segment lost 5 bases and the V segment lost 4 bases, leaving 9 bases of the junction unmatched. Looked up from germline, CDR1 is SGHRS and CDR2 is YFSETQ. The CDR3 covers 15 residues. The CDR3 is CASSGGDRDRNTIYF. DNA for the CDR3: TGCGCCAGCAGCGGAGGAGACAGGGATAGAAACACCATATATTTT.

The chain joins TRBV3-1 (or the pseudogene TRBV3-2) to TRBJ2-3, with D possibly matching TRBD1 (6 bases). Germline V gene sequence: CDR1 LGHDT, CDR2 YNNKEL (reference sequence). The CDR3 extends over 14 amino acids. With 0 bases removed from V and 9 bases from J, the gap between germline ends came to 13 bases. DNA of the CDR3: TGTGCCAGCAGCCAAGAGTTTTCTCAGGGGACGCAGTATTTT. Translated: CASSQEFSQGTQYF.

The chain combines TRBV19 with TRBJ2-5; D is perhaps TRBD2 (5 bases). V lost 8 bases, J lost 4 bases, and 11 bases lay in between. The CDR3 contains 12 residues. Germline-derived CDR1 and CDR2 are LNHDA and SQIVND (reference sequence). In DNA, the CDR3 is TGTGCCAGTCGGGGTCGATTAGAGACCCAGTACTTC. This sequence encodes CASRGRLETQYF.

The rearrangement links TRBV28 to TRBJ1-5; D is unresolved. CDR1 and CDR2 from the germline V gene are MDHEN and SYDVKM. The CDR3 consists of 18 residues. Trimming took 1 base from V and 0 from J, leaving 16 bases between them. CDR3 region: CASSLSGFRGYSNQPQHF. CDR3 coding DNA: TGTGCCAGCAGTTTATCGGGTTTTCGGGGTTATAGCAATCAGCCCCAGCATTTT.

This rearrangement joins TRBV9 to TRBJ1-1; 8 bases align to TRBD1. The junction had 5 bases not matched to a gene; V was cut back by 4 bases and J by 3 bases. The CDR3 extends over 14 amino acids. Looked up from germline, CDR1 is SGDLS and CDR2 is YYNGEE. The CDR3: CASSMQGADTEAFF. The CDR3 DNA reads TGTGCCAGCAGCATGCAGGGGGCGGACACTGAAGCTTTCTTT.